The entry that follows covers one T cell receptor beta chain sequence. The record originates from a study of cytomegalovirus exposure and HLA in healthy donors. Germline V gene lookup returns CDR1 MNHNY and CDR2 SVGAGI (reference sequence). CDR3 length equals 14 residues. With 8 bases removed from V and 4 bases from J, the gap between germline ends came to 18 bases. The PCR used 60 Vbeta and 13 Jbeta primers. The table came from immunoSEQ multiplex PCR; TCRdb's copy has only in-frame clones and leaves some out. Of about 140,000 clones in the sample, more than 75% were seen once. The specimen sequenced was PBMCs. The TCR sequence derives from a man over 45 in good health and CMV-seronegative. The chain carries TRBV6-6 and TRBJ2-7, with D perhaps TRBD1 (6 bases). CDR3 DNA sequence: TGTGCCAGCCAATGGGACACCGGTCTATACGAGCAGTACTTC. This sequence encodes CASQWDTGLYEQYF.